These T cell receptor beta chains were read from a single sample in a study of cytomegalovirus exposure and HLA in healthy donors. Sequencing was performed with immunoSEQ multiplex PCR; in TCRdb, only in-frame clones are kept and a portion is missing. The sample carries approximately 170,000 clones, 65% to 75% recorded once. Sequencing used PBMCs. Receptors originate from a man aged 25-45 years in good health and CMV-seropositive. The CDR3 runs from the conserved cysteine through the conserved F or W. The D gene is left open where the match is weak. A clone size is listed for some rows: how often the clone was seen (once, few, many), or a class if it is expanded.

V	size	D	J	CDR3	DNA
TRBV2	-	-	TRBJ1-2	CASSFREADYGYTF	TGTGCCAGCAGTTTCCGGGAGGCGGACTATGGCTACACCTTC
TRBV6-1	-	TRBD1	TRBJ2-7	CASSGAGQGYEQYF	TGTGCCAGCAGTGGGGCGGGACAGGGTTACGAGCAGTACTTC
TRBV4-1	-	-	TRBJ1-1	CASSQEGRLAFF	TGCGCCAGCAGCCAAGAAGGGAGATTGGCTTTCTTT
TRBV27	few	-	TRBJ1-6	CASSTTGVALHF	TGTGCCAGCAGTACTACGGGAGTGGCCCTCCACTTT
TRBV6-1	-	-	TRBJ1-5	CASSAGTSNQPQHF	TGTGCCAGCAGTGCAGGGACAAGCAATCAGCCCCAGCATTTT
TRBV5-1	-	-	TRBJ2-7	CASSSGSSVLGEQYF	TGCGCCAGCAGCTCAGGTTCGTCGGTTTTGGGCGAGCAGTACTTC
TRBV4-3	-	-	TRBJ1-1	CASSRYRFGTEAFF	TGCGCCAGCAGCCGATACAGGTTTGGCACTGAAGCTTTCTTT
TRBV5-4	-	-	TRBJ1-5	CASSSDIQGLRPQHF	TGTGCCAGCAGCTCCGACATACAGGGTCTCCGGCCCCAGCATTTT
TRBV2	-	TRBD2	TRBJ2-7	CASSPGLAGGEQYF	TGTGCCAGCAGTCCGGGACTAGCGGGAGGCGAGCAGTACTTC
TRBV4-1	-	TRBD2	TRBJ2-2	CASSHERGRVGELFF	TGCGCCAGCAGCCATGAGCGGGGGCGAGTGGGGGAGCTGTTTTTT
TRBV27	-	-	TRBJ2-7	CASSWLSYEQYF	TGTGCCAGCAGTTGGCTCTCCTACGAGCAGTACTTC
TRBV9	-	-	TRBJ2-2	CASSVRTAPGTGELFF	TGTGCCAGCAGCGTCCGGACTGCCCCGGGCACCGGGGAGCTGTTTTTT
TRBV5-1	-	TRBD2	TRBJ2-1	CASSVAGTYNEQFF	TGCGCCAGCAGTGTAGCGGGCACCTACAATGAGCAGTTCTTC
TRBV5-5	-	TRBD1	TRBJ1-6	CASSPARTGNSPLHF	TGTGCCAGCAGCCCGGCCCGGACAGGCAATTCACCCCTCCACTTT
TRBV28	-	-	TRBJ1-1	CASSLQGSMNTEAFF	TGTGCCAGCAGTTTACAGGGTTCAATGAACACTGAAGCTTTCTTT